This T cell receptor beta chain is drawn from a study of blood T cells in healthy people across ages. Those donating, healthy Caucasian individuals from Russia, were aged roughly 6 to 90. Using a J-beta primer mix together with a sample-barcoded 5' primer, a second PCR was run for about 7 to 12 cycles. Each cDNA molecule received a tag from a template-switch adaptor that had 12 random nucleotides. Each CDR3 protein is one row after TCRdb ran MiXCR on the 5' RACE reads. This sample has 800,000 or so distinct CDR3 sequences, with about 59% found just once. The CDR3 consists of 15 residues. Between the trimmed V and J ends, which lost 3 bases and 2 bases, there was a span of 11 bases.

This receptor was taken from a man aged 30-40 years in good health. This chain uses TRBV12-3 or TRBV12-4 with TRBJ2-1; D gene ambiguous. The sample comprised blood. The chain's CDR3 is CASSLRPSTYNEQFF. DNA for the CDR3: TGTGCCAGCAGTTTGAGGCCCAGCACCTACAATGAGCAGTTCTTC.